The entry that follows covers one TCR beta chain sequence. Its antigen is as yet unknown. The sample belongs to a study of cytomegalovirus exposure and HLA in healthy donors. Study-wide findings and caveats: The authors later linked a missense DCLRE1C variant to TCR beta V- and J-gene trimming. Usually a TCR sequence was rare, but some public TCRs were found in many donors. Donors belonging to an Asian-associated ancestry cluster reportedly showed fewer N-insertions in productive TCRs than the roughly 670-donor mean, according to what a later analysis found.

In the PCR, 60 Vbeta and 13 Jbeta primers were used. As originally analysed: In a later analysis, 8.5 million to 14 million of about 80 million unique beta chains occurred in at least two donors. Sequencing used immunoSEQ multiplex PCR; TCRdb keeps in-frame clones, though not all of them. That table is the source of V, J and clone size, and D and trimming were worked out from the DNA. Of 95,000 to 100,000 clones in the sample, 65% to 85% were seen once. The length of the CDR3 is 16 residues. The germline CDR1 and CDR2 sequences are MNHEY and SVGAGI. The junction had 5 bases not matched to a gene; V was cut back by 1 base and J by 10 bases.

The sequenced material came from PBMCs. The sequence was collected from a middle-aged man in good health and CMV-seronegative. The genes are TRBV6-5 and TRBJ2-1, with 15 bases identical to TRBD2. The CDR3 nucleotides read TGTGCCAGCAGTTACTGGACTAGCGGGAGGGCCGGGGAGCAGTTCTTC. Translated, it gives CASSYWTSGRAGEQFF.